The source of this TCR beta chain is a study of identical twins. Study-wide points: For out-of-frame alpha sequences shared by twins, low generation probability was in excess. Conclusions rested on cross-sectional statistics rather than following the same donors.

Germline CDR1 is SGHRS and CDR2 is YFSETQ. Trimming removed 1 base from V and 4 bases from J; junction bases left unmatched: 4. CDR3 size: 16 residues. A universal primer site was incorporated via template switching, and the cDNA contained unique molecular identifiers. A single record per CDR3 protein comes from TCRdb applying MiXCR to the 5' RACE reads. The sample includes 1.5 million or so distinct CDR3 sequences, about 32% of them seen just once. Ten or more counts support this clonotype. Its target is not known. The receptor comes from a newborn girl in good health. Sequencing was done on a sample of cord blood. This chain links TRBV5-1 with TRBJ2-1; 11 nucleotides match TRBD2. CDR3 in amino acids: CASSLTSGSRYNEQFF. CDR3 coding DNA: TGCGCCAGCAGCTTGACTAGCGGGAGTCGGTACAATGAGCAGTTCTTC.